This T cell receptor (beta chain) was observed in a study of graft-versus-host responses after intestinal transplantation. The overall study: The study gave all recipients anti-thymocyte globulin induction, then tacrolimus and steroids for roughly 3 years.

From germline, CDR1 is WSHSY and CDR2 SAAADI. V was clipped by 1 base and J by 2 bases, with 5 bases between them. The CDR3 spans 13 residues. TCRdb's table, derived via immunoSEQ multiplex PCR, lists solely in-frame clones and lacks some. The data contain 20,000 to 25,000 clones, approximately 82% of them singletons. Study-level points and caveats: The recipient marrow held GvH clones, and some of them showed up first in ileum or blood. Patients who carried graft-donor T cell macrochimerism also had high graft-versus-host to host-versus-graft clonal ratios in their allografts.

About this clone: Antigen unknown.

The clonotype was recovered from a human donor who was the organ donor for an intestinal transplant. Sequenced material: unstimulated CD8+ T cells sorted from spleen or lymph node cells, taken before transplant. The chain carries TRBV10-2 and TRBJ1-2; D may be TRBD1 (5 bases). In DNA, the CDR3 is TGCGCCAGCAGTGAGTGGACAAACTATGGCTACACCTTC. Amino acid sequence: CASSEWTNYGYTF.